These T cell receptor beta chains were read from a single sample in a study of blood T cell repertoires in COVID-19. The data were produced by immunoSEQ multiplex PCR, yet TCRdb's version contains in-frame clones alone and is incomplete. This sample has 150,000 to 180,000 clones; over 75% occur once, and the top ten carry around 14%. The sample comprised peripheral blood. The receptors shown here come from a woman aged 40 to 55 with acute or convalescent COVID-19. Each CDR3 is given with its conserved first and last residue. Each record gives: D gene, J gene, V gene, clone size, CDR3 protein, CDR3 DNA. A D gene is named only where the DNA matches it firmly. A row's size may be missing; if present it is once, few, many or a size class.

TRBD2 | TRBJ2-2 | TRBV6-5 | . | CASSYRGGAVTGELFF | TGTGCCAGCAGTTACCGGGGGGGGGCCGTGACCGGGGAGCTGTTTTTT
. | TRBJ1-2 | TRBV29-1 | . | CSVVTKGFYGYTF | TGCAGCGTCGTAACCAAGGGGTTCTATGGCTACACCTTC
. | TRBJ1-3 | TRBV19 | once | CASSIVRVTSGNTIYF | TGTGCCAGTAGTATCGTCCGGGTTACCTCTGGAAACACCATATATTTT
TRBD2 | TRBJ2-1 | TRBV7-3 | . | CASSLGLAGVNEQFF | TGTGCCAGCAGCTTGGGACTAGCGGGAGTGAATGAGCAGTTCTTC
TRBD1 | TRBJ2-6 | TRBV28 | . | CASSFWTGGDGANVLTF | TGTGCCAGCAGTTTTTGGACAGGGGGGGATGGGGCCAACGTCCTGACTTTC
TRBD2 | TRBJ2-1 | TRBV7-2 | . | CASSLYGGGGNEQFF | TGTGCCAGCAGCTTATATGGCGGGGGGGGAAATGAGCAGTTCTTC
. | TRBJ2-1 | TRBV24-1 | . | CATSDSDRHNEQFF | TGTGCCACCAGTGATTCGGACAGACACAATGAGCAGTTCTTC
TRBD1 | TRBJ1-6 | TRBV6-5 | . | CASDRTGYSPLHF | TGTGCCAGCGATCGGACAGGGTATTCACCCCTCCACTTT
. | TRBJ1-2 | TRBV13 | . | CASSLFLLYGYTF | TGTGCCAGCAGCTTATTTCTCCTCTATGGCTACACCTTC
TRBD2 | TRBJ2-7 | TRBV27 | once | CASSREGRGAYEQYF | TGTGCCAGCAGTAGGGAAGGGCGGGGGGCCTACGAGCAGTACTTC
. | TRBJ1-6 | TRBV5-6 | . | CASSLVRFLDSPLHF | TGTGCCAGCAGCTTGGTTCGGTTTTTGGATTCACCCCTCCACTTT
TRBD2 | TRBJ2-5 | TRBV10-3 | . | CAISTPGLAFGETQYF | TGTGCCATCAGTACACCGGGACTAGCGTTCGGAGAGACCCAGTACTTC
. | TRBJ1-6 | TRBV4-1 | . | CASSRDQGDTISPLHF | TGCGCCAGCAGCCGGGACCAAGGGGACACTATTTCACCCCTCCACTTT
TRBD1 | TRBJ1-2 | TRBV5-1 | . | CASSLGDSSNYGYTF | TGCGCCAGCAGCTTGGGGGACAGTTCTAACTATGGCTACACCTTC
. | TRBJ1-1 | TRBV19 | . | CASTMTGGVGTEAFF | TGTGCCAGTACGATGACGGGGGGTGTCGGCACTGAAGCTTTCTTT
. | TRBJ1-5 | TRBV6-5 | . | CASTEAGSNQPQHF | TGTGCCAGCACGGAGGCCGGTAGCAATCAGCCCCAGCATTTT
TRBD1 | TRBJ2-3 | TRBV2 | . | CASSGQGANTQYF | TGTGCCAGCAGTGGACAGGGGGCGAATACGCAGTATTTT
. | TRBJ1-2 | TRBV6-1 | . | CASSDGSWNYGYTF | TGTGCCAGCAGTGACGGTAGCTGGAACTATGGCTACACCTTC
. | TRBJ2-3 | TRBV12-5 | . | CATSYTDTQYF | TGTGCTACTAGCTACACAGATACGCAGTATTTT
TRBD1 | TRBJ1-1 | TRBV10-3 | . | CAIRDRDREGAEAFF | TGTGCCATCAGGGACCGGGACAGAGAAGGGGCTGAAGCTTTCTTT
TRBD1 | TRBJ1-1 | TRBV4-1 | . | CASSQDRQGAEAFF | TGCGCCAGCAGCCAGGACCGACAGGGGGCTGAAGCTTTCTTT
TRBD1 | TRBJ2-1 | TRBV5-1 | once | CASSAGQGGNNEQFF | TGCGCCAGCAGCGCAGGACAGGGGGGTAACAATGAGCAGTTCTTC
. | TRBJ2-1 | TRBV2 | . | CASLVSGSYNEQFF | TGTGCCAGCTTGGTCAGCGGCTCCTACAATGAGCAGTTCTTC
. | TRBJ1-1 | TRBV6-1 | . | CASSELRGNTEAFF | TGTGCCAGCAGTGAACTTAGAGGGAACACTGAAGCTTTCTTT
. | TRBJ2-3 | TRBV5-4 | . | CASSLSTLVYTDTQYF | TGTGCCAGCAGCTTGTCGACTCTAGTATACACAGATACGCAGTATTTT
TRBD1 | TRBJ2-2 | TRBV24-1 | . | CATSDPGQGSTGELFF | TGTGCCACCAGTGACCCAGGACAGGGTAGTACCGGGGAGCTGTTTTTT
. | TRBJ2-1 | TRBV5-1 | . | CASSLAGAASYNEQFF | TGCGCCAGCAGCTTGGCCGGAGCGGCCTCCTACAATGAGCAATTCTTC
. | TRBJ2-1 | TRBV5-1 | . | CASSRGTVSSYNEQFF | TGCGCCAGCAGCAGGGGAACCGTTTCCTCCTACAATGAGCAGTTCTTC
. | TRBJ1-6 | TRBV2 | . | CASRMGEGSPLHF | TGTGCCAGCAGGATGGGGGAGGGTTCACCCCTCCACTTT
TRBD1 | TRBJ2-5 | TRBV18 | . | CASSPGTGSLTETQYF | TGTGCCAGCTCGCCCGGGACAGGGAGTTTGACGGAGACCCAGTACTTC
. | TRBJ1-1 | TRBV2 | . | CASGSQVNTEAFF | TGTGCCAGCGGGTCACAGGTGAACACTGAAGCTTTCTTT
TRBD1 | TRBJ2-1 | TRBV29-1 | . | CSVEAIDRGAYEQFF | TGCAGCGTTGAAGCCATAGACAGGGGCGCCTATGAGCAGTTCTTC
. | TRBJ2-5 | TRBV28 | . | CASRSSRGQETQYF | TGTGCCAGCAGATCAAGTAGGGGACAAGAGACCCAGTACTTC
. | TRBJ2-1 | TRBV6-5 | . | CASSYGFWRGNEQFF | TGTGCCAGCAGTTACGGGTTCTGGAGGGGAAATGAGCAGTTCTTC
. | TRBJ2-1 | TRBV3-1/TRBV3-2 | . | CASSQLKTGLAYNEQFF | TGTGCCAGCAGCCAACTGAAGACTGGCCTTGCTTACAATGAGCAGTTCTTC
TRBD1 | TRBJ1-1 | TRBV12-3/TRBV12-4 | . | CASSDDREEAFF | TGTGCCAGCAGCGACGACAGGGAGGAAGCTTTCTTT
. | TRBJ2-7 | TRBV4-2 | few | CASSQETRTYEQYF | TGTGCCAGCAGCCAAGAGACTAGAACCTACGAGCAGTACTTC
. | TRBJ2-1 | TRBV9 | . | CASSPPSGGRWDNEQFF | TGTGCCAGCAGCCCCCCGTCTGGGGGCCGTTGGGACAATGAGCAGTTCTTC
TRBD1 | TRBJ2-1 | TRBV25-1 | few | CASSVRTGGHEQFF | TGTGCCAGCAGTGTGAGGACAGGGGGGCATGAGCAGTTCTTC
. | TRBJ1-2 | TRBV6-5 | . | CASSPDRYYGYTF | TGTGCCAGCAGCCCAGACAGGTACTATGGCTACACCTTC
. | TRBJ1-2 | TRBV6-2/TRBV6-3 | . | CASSYRGVYGYTF | TGTGCCAGCAGTTACAGGGGCGTCTATGGCTACACCTTC
TRBD2 | TRBJ2-1 | TRBV5-4 | . | CASRGSERGTIFNEQFF | TGTGCCAGCAGGGGGTCAGAGCGGGGGACCATATTCAATGAGCAGTTCTTC
TRBD1 | TRBJ2-7 | TRBV12-3/TRBV12-4 | few | CASRGGQGYEQYF | TGTGCCAGCAGAGGAGGACAGGGCTACGAGCAGTACTTC
TRBD2 | TRBJ2-5 | TRBV19 | few | CASARGPGRVETQYF | TGTGCCAGTGCCCGAGGCCCCGGGAGGGTGGAGACCCAGTACTTC
TRBD1 | TRBJ2-7 | TRBV12-3/TRBV12-4 | . | CASSWGQGGEQYF | TGTGCCAGCAGTTGGGGACAGGGCGGCGAGCAGTACTTC
TRBD2 | TRBJ2-2 | TRBV29-1 | . | CSVEATSGTGELFF | TGCAGCGTTGAAGCGACTAGCGGCACCGGGGAGCTGTTTTTT
. | TRBJ1-1 | TRBV20-1 | once | CSASKTLPVAFF | TGCAGTGCTAGTAAGACTCTTCCGGTGGCTTTCTTT
. | TRBJ2-1 | TRBV18 | . | CASSPPGGEQFF | TGTGCCAGCTCACCACCGGGGGGTGAGCAGTTCTTC
TRBD1 | TRBJ1-6 | TRBV30 | . | CAWSVRDRVYSPLHF | TGTGCCTGGAGTGTACGGGACAGGGTGTATTCACCCCTCCACTTT